A single sample is the source of the 13 T cell receptor beta chains below, sequenced in a study of cytomegalovirus exposure and HLA in healthy donors. Primers: 60 Vbeta forward and 13 Jbeta reverse. Generated by immunoSEQ multiplex PCR, the TCRdb table keeps only in-frame clones and is missing some. This table holds over 150,000 clones, roughly 80% found once. Material: PBMCs. Receptors originate from a male donor in good health and CMV-seronegative.

The rearrangement links TRBV21-1 to TRBJ2-7; no check of the table's D call, TRBD1, against the DNA was made. TRBV21-1 is termed a pseudogene. CDR3 length: 11 amino acids. CDR3 DNA: TGTGCCAGCAGCAAATGGCCTGAGCAGTACTTC. Protein: CASSKWPEQYF.

CDR3 DNA sequence: TGTGCCAGCAGCGGGACAGGGCCCTCCTACGAGCAGTACTTC. It yields the protein CASSGTGPSYEQYF. The chain combines TRBV9 with TRBJ2-7, with 8 nucleotides matching TRBD1. This CDR3 region has 14 residues. Germline V CDR1 and CDR2: SGDLS, YYNGEE. The ends lost 3 bases at V and 0 bases at J; junction bases unmatched: 2.

V usage is TRBV28 and J usage is TRBJ2-3; D is perhaps TRBD2 (6 bases). Looked up from germline, CDR1 is MDHEN and CDR2 is SYDVKM. V dropped 2 bases and J dropped 3 bases, with 9 bases sitting between them. The CDR3 length is 14 residues. This CDR3 is CASSLTGETDTQYF. CDR3 DNA: TGTGCCAGCAGTTTAACGGGAGAAACAGATACGCAGTATTTT.

This chain uses TRBV5-6 with TRBJ1-3; 9 bases match TRBD1. Germline V gene sequence: CDR1 SGHDT, CDR2 YYEEEE. J gave up 2 bases and V 0 bases, and 6 bases lay outside the gene matches. The CDR3 runs 17 residues. Written as DNA, the CDR3 is TGTGCCAGCAGCTTGGGCCCGGGACAGGGAACTGGAAACACCATATATTTT. It specifies CASSLGPGQGTGNTIYF. The full variable domain, with the rest looked up from reference TRBV5-6 and TRBJ1-3, is DAGVTQSPTHLIKTRGQQVTLRCSPKSGHDTVSWYQQALGQGPQFIFQYYEEEERQRGNFPDRFSGHQFPNYSSELNVNALLLGDSALYLCASSLGPGQGTGNTIYFGEGSWLTVV.

The chain couples TRBV15 to TRBJ1-5; D perhaps matches TRBD1 (5 bases). The germline V gene has CDR1 LNHNV and CDR2 YYDKDF (reference sequence). Trimming cost V 0 bases and J 2 bases, with 20 bases left between them. The CDR3 sequence is 19 residues long. This chain's CDR3 is CATSRDLAGRGSGNQPQHF. The CDR3, as DNA: TGTGCCACCAGCAGAGATCTTGCGGGGCGGGGATCGGGCAATCAGCCCCAGCATTTT.

The CDR3 region has the DNA TGTGCCAGCACTGCGGGTAGCGGCCGCTACGAGCAGTACTTC. Protein product: CASTAGSGRYEQYF. The chain couples TRBV28 to TRBJ2-7; D is perhaps TRBD2 (6 bases). Deletions cut 7 bases from V and 3 bases from J, with 16 bases between. The CDR3 is made up of 14 amino acids. In germline, CDR1 is MDHEN, CDR2 SYDVKM.

CDR3 in amino acids: CASTSGGEREAQFF. The CDR3 DNA reads TGTGCCAGTACCTCTGGGGGGGAGCGGGAGGCGCAGTTCTTC. The rearrangement links TRBV19 to TRBJ2-1; 9 nucleotides agree with TRBD2. The J segment lost 12 bases and the V segment lost 7 bases, leaving 13 bases of the junction unmatched. Looked up from germline, CDR1 is LNHDA and CDR2 is SQIVND (reference sequence). The CDR3 is made up of 14 amino acids.

In nucleotides, the CDR3 is TGTGCCAGCAGTGAAATGGCAGACACAGATACGCAGTATTTT. It is translated as CASSEMADTDTQYF. The V call is TRBV6-4, the J call TRBJ2-3; D not resolved. V was pared by 3 bases and J by 2 bases, with 9 bases between. Germline-derived CDR1 and CDR2 are MRHNA and SNTAGT. CDR3 length: 14 amino acids.

The chain has TRBV9 and TRBJ2-2; TRBD2 agrees at 8 bases. The V gene's germline CDR1 is SGDLS and CDR2 YYNGEE. CDR3 length: 13 residues. With V trimmed by 4 bases and J by 8 bases, 4 bases remained unmatched. The CDR3 nucleotides read TGTGCCAGCAGCCCATCTAGCGGGGGGGAGCTGTTTTTT. Its translation is CASSPSSGGELFF.

The chain links TRBV2 to TRBJ1-2, with D possibly matching TRBD1 (6 bases). The germline V gene encodes CDR1 SNHLY and CDR2 FYNNEI. The V and J ends lost 4 bases and 1 base respectively, with 19 bases between them. The CDR3 totals 17 residues. DNA for the CDR3: TGTGCCAGCAGTGTCCAGGGGCTAGTACGGGATAACTATGGCTACACCTTC. Residues: CASSVQGLVRDNYGYTF.

The V call is TRBV7-9, the J call TRBJ1-5; D ambiguous. Germline V gives CDR1 SEHNR, CDR2 FQNEAQ (reference sequence). CDR3 size: 14 residues. Trimming took off 5 bases at V and 5 bases at J, with 13 bases between the two ends. In nucleotides, the CDR3 is TGTGCCAGCAGCCCTAATGGAGAGCATCAGCCCCAGCATTTT. Amino acids: CASSPNGEHQPQHF.

This clone has more than one count but fewer than ten. J is TRBJ1-6 and V is TRBV9; D is unresolved. CDR1 is SGDLS and CDR2 is YYNGEE in the germline V gene. Trimming removed 0 bases from V and 12 bases from J, with 13 bases in between. This CDR3 contains 14 residues. Written as DNA, the CDR3 is TGTGCCAGCAGCGTAGCCCCCGACGGAGGACCCCTCCACTTT. This codes for CASSVAPDGGPLHF.

The CDR3 nucleotides read TGTGCCTGGGGTCGGACAGGGGGTACCTACGAGCAGTACTTC. Translation gives CAWGRTGGTYEQYF. The chain has TRBV30 and TRBJ2-7; TRBD1 matches 10 bases. This CDR3 has 14 amino acids. J was trimmed by 2 bases and V by 5 bases; bases with no gene match: 6. Germline-derived CDR1 and CDR2 are GTSNPN and SVGIG (reference sequence).